This T cell receptor beta chain was recovered during a study of T cells in Graves' hyperthyroidism and ophthalmopathy. Study summary: The initial diagnosis was the point when peripheral blood was collected, ahead of any treatment.

V lost 3 bases to trimming and J lost 10 bases, with 17 bases between them. Germline values: CDR1 SGDLS, CDR2 YYNGEE. This CDR3 region has 14 residues. The investigators amplified TCR beta CDR3 regions from RNA transcripts. First-round RT-PCR of the TCR CDR3 relied on the HTBI primer set. Via MiXCR, TCRdb re-called the multiplex PCR reads, giving one row per CDR3 protein. The table shows 190,000 or so distinct CDR3 sequences, with approximately 20% occurring only once. Sequencing input: blood. The clonotype originates from a man in his forties or fifties with Graves' hyperthyroidism. The rearrangement links TRBV9 to TRBJ1-3; D ambiguous. CDR3 DNA: TGTGCCAGCAGCGCGGAACAGTACCCATGGACCATATATTTT. Translated: CASSAEQYPWTIYF.